These 5 T cell receptor beta chains originate from one sample sequenced in a study of T cells in Graves' hyperthyroidism and ophthalmopathy. Amplified regions were TCR beta CDR3 sequences from RNA transcripts. The HTBI primer set served for first-round RT-PCR of the TCR CDR3. TCRdb fed the multiplex PCR reads into MiXCR, producing one record per CDR3 protein. Of 410,000 or so distinct CDR3 sequences in the sample, roughly 14% were seen once. The sequencing sample was made of blood. Receptors originate from a man younger than 35 with Graves' ophthalmopathy.

The chain links TRBV6-1 to TRBJ2-5; maybe TRBD1 (6 bases). The V gene lost 5 bases and the J gene lost 2 bases, with 12 bases spanning the gap. In germline, CDR1 is MNHNS, CDR2 SASEGT. This CDR3 is built from 14 residues. CDR3 amino acids: CASSYGRGQETQYF. CDR3 in DNA: TGTGCCAGCAGTTATGGCAGGGGACAAGAGACCCAGTACTTC.

This clonotype was seen at least ten times. The J gene is TRBJ2-7, the V gene TRBV11-2, with D possibly being TRBD2 (6 bases). There are 15 residues in the CDR3. Trimming pared 5 bases from V and 0 bases from J, leaving 14 bases between. CDR1 and CDR2 (germline): SGHAT, FQNNGV. In DNA form, the CDR3 reads TGTGCCAGCAGCGTCGGGACTCCGAGCTCCTACGAGCAGTACTTC. It yields the protein CASSVGTPSSYEQYF.

There are a few counts of this clonotype. This chain uses TRBV6-5 with TRBJ1-1; tentatively, D is TRBD1 (5 bases). In germline, CDR1 is MNHEY, CDR2 SVGAGI. Trimming took 2 bases from V and 4 from J, leaving 14 bases between them. The CDR3 runs 15 residues. The CDR3 DNA reads as TGTGCCAGCAGTTACGTTAGGACTGGGGGCACTGAAGCTTTCTTT. This translates into CASSYVRTGGTEAFF.

Ten or more counts support this clonotype. The rearrangement uses TRBV11-2 and TRBJ2-5, with TRBD1 matching over 9 bases. The ends lost 6 bases at V and 10 bases at J; junction bases unmatched: 15. From germline, CDR1 is SGHAT and CDR2 FQNNGV. The CDR3 runs 15 residues. In nucleotides, the CDR3 is TGTGCCAGCAGTTCGCCGGGACAGGGTACGACCGGCCAGTACTTC. Its protein product is CASSSPGQGTTGQYF.

Regarding this clonotype: A much larger clone differs from this one at a single base, so this may be a read error. This CDR3 is CASSLYPGGRYEQYF. CDR3 nucleotides: TGTGCCAGCAGCTTATATCCAGGGGGAAGATACGAGCAGTACTTC. This chain joins TRBV7-9 and TRBJ2-7; 7 nucleotides match TRBD1. Germline trimming cut 2 bases from V and 4 bases from J; bases unmatched to any gene: 8. The CDR3 runs to 15 residues. Germline CDR1 SEHNR, CDR2 FQNEAQ (reference sequence). Drawing the rest from reference TRBV7-9 and TRBJ2-7, the complete variable domain is DTGVSQNPRHKITKRGQNVTFRCDPISEHNRLYWYRQTLGQGPEFLTYFQNEAQLEKSRLLSDRFSAERPKGSFSTLEIQRTEQGDSAMYLCASSLYPGGRYEQYFGPGTRLTVT.